Listed here are 10 T cell receptor beta chains from one sample, sequenced in a study of blood T cell repertoires in COVID-19. Only in-frame clones appear in the TCRdb table, and some are missing; sequencing was by immunoSEQ multiplex PCR. The sample has 150,000 or so clones, approximately 90% seen once. Source material: peripheral blood. The receptors here all came from a man aged 18-30 years with COVID-19, enrolled during active disease.

This chain joins TRBV7-2 and TRBJ2-5; 8 nucleotides agree with TRBD2. The CDR3 is made up of 13 amino acids. V dropped 6 bases and J dropped 3; count of bases not matched to a gene: 3. From germline, CDR1 is SGHTA and CDR2 FQGNSA. DNA for the CDR3: TGTGCCAGCAGATCGGGACTAGAAGAGACCCAGTACTTC. The encoded protein is CASRSGLEETQYF.

The V call is TRBV9, the J call TRBJ1-4, with D unresolved. This CDR3 has 15 amino acids. V lost 0 bases to trimming and J lost 4 bases, with 10 bases between them. Per germline, CDR1 SGDLS and CDR2 YYNGEE. The CDR3, as DNA: TGTGCCAGCAGCGTAGGGCCTTCGGGTAATGAAAAACTGTTTTTT. It translates to CASSVGPSGNEKLFF.

The chain is built from TRBV20-1 and TRBJ1-1, with no clear D. This CDR3 has 11 amino acids. CDR1 DFQATT and CDR2 SNEGSKA come from the germline V gene (reference sequence). V was trimmed by 5 bases and J by 11 bases, leaving 15 bases between them. The CDR3 DNA reads as TGCAGTGCTCCCTCGGCGGTCGAGGCTTTCTTT. Protein: CSAPSAVEAFF.

This chain uses TRBV28 with TRBJ1-1; 7 positions match TRBD1. Germline V lookup: CDR1 MDHEN, CDR2 SYDVKM. The CDR3 length is 15 residues. V trimming: 5 bases; J trimming: 1 base; junction bases outside the gene matches: 7. CDR3 loop: CASSVDRVGNTEAFF. The CDR3 region has the DNA TGTGCCAGCAGTGTCGACAGGGTCGGGAACACTGAAGCTTTCTTT.

V gene TRBV7-2 combines with J gene TRBJ2-2, with 7 bases aligning to TRBD2. The CDR3 runs 17 residues. V trimming: 4 bases; J trimming: 0 bases; junction bases outside the gene matches: 8. CDR1 is SGHTA and CDR2 is FQGNSA in the germline V gene. The CDR3 DNA reads as TGTGCCAGCAGCTCCGCTTCTAGCGGACCGAACACCGGGGAGCTGTTTTTT. Its protein is CASSSASSGPNTGELFF.

This clone has a handful of counts. The chain recombines TRBV4-1 with TRBJ1-1, with D possibly TRBD1 on 5 matching bases. Germline assignment: CDR1 MGHRA and CDR2 YSYEKL. The CDR3 is 16 residues long. V lost 1 base, J lost 0 bases, and 12 bases lay in between. CDR3 amino acids: CASSQGLTVMNTEAFF. In nucleotides, the CDR3 is TGCGCCAGCAGCCAAGGGCTGACAGTAATGAACACTGAAGCTTTCTTT.

The chain uses TRBV27 and TRBJ2-7; D perhaps matches TRBD1 (5 bases). CDR3 size: 14 residues. Germline V gives CDR1 MNHEY, CDR2 SMNVEV (reference sequence). Trimming took 3 bases from V and 2 from J, leaving 11 bases between them. The CDR3 protein is CASSLDRGTYEQYF. The CDR3 coding sequence is TGTGCCAGCAGTTTGGATAGGGGCACCTACGAGCAGTACTTC.

J is TRBJ1-2 and V is TRBV5-6, with TRBD1 as a possible D gene (5 bases). Trimming cost V 0 bases and J 2 bases, with 14 bases left between them. The CDR3 consists of 16 residues. Looked up from germline, CDR1 is SGHDT and CDR2 is YYEEEE. In DNA, the CDR3 is TGTGCCAGCAGCTTGGAGGGGTTCCCCGCGAACTATGGCTACACCTTC. Amino acid sequence: CASSLEGFPANYGYTF.

CDR3 DNA sequence: TGTGCCAGCAGCCGGGGGGGACTCGGTAACGAGCAGTACTTC. Translated, it gives CASSRGGLGNEQYF. The chain links TRBV7-9 to TRBJ2-7; 8 nucleotides agree with TRBD2. Germline trimming cut 5 bases from V and 5 bases from J; bases unmatched to any gene: 8. Germline-derived CDR1 and CDR2 are SEHNR and FQNEAQ (reference sequence). The CDR3 contains 14 residues.

The DNA of the CDR3 is TGTGCCAGCACTACGAATCGTGAAGCTTTCTTT. Its protein product is CASTTNREAFF. V and J are TRBV6-6 and TRBJ1-1; no definite D call. Trimming stripped 7 bases from V and 7 bases from J, with 10 bases between. CDR1 MNHNY and CDR2 SVGAGI come from the germline V gene (reference sequence). The CDR3 runs to 11 residues.